This is a list of T cell receptor beta chains from one sample in a study of response to subunit inactivated influenza vaccine. TCRdb called the RT-PCR reads again in MiXCR, with one record for every CDR3 protein. The sample gives under 850,000 distinct CDR3 sequences, around a sixth of which show up once; under 13% is in the top ten. Sequencing used PBMCs from blood, obtained about 5 days after vaccination. These receptors were collected from a man aged 45-65 years who received an inactivated influenza vaccine. Each CDR3 is given with its conserved first and last residue. The D gene is left open where the match is weak. Clone size, where shown, is once, few, many, or a class for clones that have expanded.

J gene,V gene,D gene,clone size,CDR3 protein,CDR3 DNA
TRBJ1-2,TRBV29-1,TRBD1,few,CSVELGRGLGYTF,TGCAGCGTTGAATTGGGCAGGGGGCTTGGCTACACCTTC
TRBJ2-3,TRBV6-1,TRBD2,-,CAGGRAGGSTDTQYF,TGTGCCGGAGGAAGGGCGGGAGGAAGCACAGATACGCAGTATTTT
TRBJ1-5,TRBV6-1,-,few,CASSDQTEHQPQHF,TGTGCCAGCAGTGACCAGACAGAGCATCAGCCCCAGCATTTT
TRBJ1-1,TRBV28,-,-,CASRIWDGEAFF,TGTGCCAGCAGAATATGGGACGGTGAAGCTTTCTTT
TRBJ2-3,TRBV20-1,-,-,CSAKRDADTQYF,TGCAGTGCCAAGAGAGATGCAGATACGCAGTATTTT
TRBJ1-2,TRBV6-5,-,-,CASSYSAGGYGYTF,TGTGCCAGCAGTTACTCAGCCGGGGGCTATGGCTACACCTTC
TRBJ2-1,TRBV6-4,TRBD1,-,CASKRHQTGPGSNEQFF,TGTGCCAGCAAGCGCCACCAGACAGGGCCGGGTAGCAATGAGCAGTTCTTC
TRBJ2-7,TRBV27,-,-,CASSFFASYEQYF,TGTGCCAGCAGTTTCTTTGCCAGCTACGAGCAGTACTTC
TRBJ2-1,TRBV25-1,-,few,CASSVDINSYNEQFF,TGTGCCAGCAGTGTTGACATAAACTCCTACAATGAGCAGTTCTTC
TRBJ1-1,TRBV29-1,TRBD1,few,CSVERSPGQEAFF,TGCAGCGTTGAAAGGAGTCCGGGACAGGAAGCTTTCTTT
TRBJ2-5,TRBV18,TRBD2,-,CASSPSWLADLRDF,TGTGCCAGCTCACCATCCTGGCTAGCGGATCTTCGGGACTTC
TRBJ2-7,TRBV5-5,-,-,CASSSPIARRHEQYF,TGTGCCAGCAGCTCCCCTATAGCGCGCCGGCACGAGCAGTACTTC
TRBJ2-3,TRBV6-4,-,-,CASSDGSTADTQYF,TGTGCCAGCAGTGACGGGAGTACGGCTGATACGCAGTATTTT
TRBJ2-2,TRBV9,-,-,CASSVQPGDTGELFF,TGTGCCAGCAGCGTACAGCCAGGGGACACCGGGGAGCTGTTTTTT
TRBJ1-1,TRBV6-5,-,many,CASSLGPRTEAFF,TGTGCCAGCAGCTTAGGACCTCGAACTGAAGCTTTCTTT
TRBJ2-3,TRBV5-6,-,-,CASSLWQGYTDTQYF,TGTGCCAGCAGCTTGTGGCAGGGATACACAGATACGCAGTATTTT
TRBJ2-1,TRBV15,TRBD2,few,CATSNVRLAGGPYNEQFF,TGTGCCACCAGCAACGTCAGGCTAGCGGGGGGCCCCTACAATGAGCAGTTCTTC
TRBJ2-7,TRBV20-1,-,many,CSAKGLLEYEQYF,TGCAGTGCAAAGGGACTTCTGGAGTACGAGCAGTACTTC
TRBJ2-2,TRBV4-3,TRBD1,few,CASSQEATGGNTGELFF,TGCGCCAGCAGCCAAGAGGCGACAGGGGGCAACACCGGGGAGCTGTTTTTT
TRBJ2-1,TRBV5-6,-,-,CASSWGLPVAYNEQFF,TGTGCCAGCAGCTGGGGGCTCCCTGTTGCCTACAATGAGCAGTTCTTC
TRBJ2-1,TRBV5-1,TRBD2,-,CASSLISVIGLAGASSYNEQFF,TGCGCCAGCAGCTTGATATCAGTTATAGGACTAGCGGGAGCAAGCTCCTACAATGAGCAGTTCTTC
TRBJ2-2,TRBV12-3/TRBV12-4,-,-,CASSRGGGKAPGELFF,TGTGCCAGCAGTCGAGGAGGGGGGAAGGCCCCCGGGGAGCTGTTTTTT
TRBJ1-2,TRBV4-2,TRBD1,few,CASSLQGVPFYGYTF,TGTGCCAGCAGCCTCCAGGGGGTGCCCTTCTATGGCTACACCTTC
TRBJ1-1,TRBV7-2,-,many,CASSFTVRRTNTEAFF,TGTGCCAGCAGCTTCACCGTCCGACGGACGAACACTGAAGCTTTCTTT
TRBJ1-5,TRBV6-5,-,-,CASSFQQGSNQPQHF,TGTGCCAGCAGTTTCCAACAGGGTAGCAATCAGCCCCAGCATTTT
TRBJ1-5,TRBV7-9,TRBD1,few,CASSPDRGRLQPQHF,TGTGCCAGCAGCCCAGACAGGGGGCGGCTTCAGCCCCAGCATTTT
TRBJ2-7,TRBV28,TRBD1,-,CASSSYQDRVRRKQSYEQYF,TGTGCCAGCAGTTCCTACCAGGACAGGGTACGTCGAAAGCAATCCTACGAGCAGTACTTC
TRBJ2-3,TRBV6-5,-,-,CASSYLGQITDTQYF,TGTGCCAGCAGTTATCTGGGACAAATCACAGATACGCAGTATTTT
TRBJ2-7,TRBV12-3/TRBV12-4,TRBD2,-,CASSLAGGPREQYF,TGTGCCAGCAGCCTAGCGGGAGGGCCGCGTGAGCAGTACTTC
TRBJ2-1,TRBV4-3,-,few,CASSLSPRLAESSYNEQFF,TGCGCCAGCAGCCTAAGCCCCCGGCTAGCCGAGAGCTCCTACAATGAGCAGTTCTTC
TRBJ2-5,TRBV5-1,TRBD1,-,CASSADRVRGTAQYF,TGCGCCAGCAGCGCGGACAGGGTTCGGGGGACGGCCCAGTACTTC
TRBJ1-6,TRBV27,-,few,CASRVGNNSPLHF,TGTGCCAGCAGGGTGGGGAATAATTCACCCCTCCACTTT
TRBJ1-4,TRBV10-2,-,few,CASSDRADSGQQKLFF,TGCGCCAGCAGTGACCGGGCGGACTCAGGGCAGCAAAAACTGTTTTTT
TRBJ2-1,TRBV20-1,TRBD1,many,CSARDGGQGYNEQFF,TGCAGTGCTAGAGATGGGGGACAGGGCTACAATGAGCAGTTCTTC
TRBJ1-2,TRBV4-1,TRBD1,-,CASSPQGDWGYTF,TGCGCCAGCAGCCCCCAGGGGGACTGGGGCTACACCTTC
TRBJ2-1,TRBV28,-,-,CASSFLESSYNEQFF,TGTGCCAGCAGTTTTTTGGAAAGCTCCTACAATGAGCAGTTCTTC
TRBJ1-1,TRBV7-9,-,few,CASNLLGGTTEAFF,TGTGCCAGCAATCTCTTGGGGGGAACGACTGAAGCTTTCTTT
TRBJ2-2,TRBV10-3,TRBD1,few,CAIRGGGNTGELFF,TGTGCCATCCGAGGGGGCGGGAACACCGGGGAGCTGTTTTTT
TRBJ2-3,TRBV18,TRBD2,-,CASSPYRAGTNTDTQYF,TGTGCCAGCTCACCTTACCGAGCGGGAACAAACACAGATACGCAGTATTTT
TRBJ1-3,TRBV2,TRBD1,-,CASWGRQGAVF,TGTGCCAGCTGGGGCCGACAGGGGGCTGTATTT
TRBJ2-1,TRBV12-3/TRBV12-4,-,-,CASSLEVSDNEQFF,TGTGCCAGCAGTTTAGAGGTGTCGGACAATGAGCAGTTCTTC
TRBJ1-6,TRBV12-3/TRBV12-4,TRBD1,-,CASRENQGAAGNSPLHF,TGTGCCAGCAGGGAGAACCAGGGGGCAGCTGGTAATTCACCCCTCCACTTT
TRBJ2-3,TRBV29-1,-,many,CSVDQGPDTQYF,TGCAGCGTTGATCAGGGGCCAGATACGCAGTATTTT
TRBJ2-1,TRBV12-3/TRBV12-4,-,-,CASSLARAGSGNEQFF,TGTGCCAGCAGTTTAGCCCGGGCCGGGTCAGGGAATGAGCAGTTCTTC
TRBJ1-5,TRBV3-1,-,many,CASSVDSNQPQHF,TGTGCCAGCAGCGTAGACAGCAATCAGCCCCAGCATTTT
TRBJ2-2,TRBV6-5,-,-,CASSYSSAGRDTGELFF,TGTGCCAGCAGTTACTCGAGTGCAGGGCGGGACACCGGGGAGCTGTTTTTT
TRBJ2-3,TRBV20-1,-,few,CSAGGAGSSTDTQYF,TGCAGCGCTGGCGGGGCGGGTTCTAGCACAGATACGCAGTATTTT
TRBJ2-1,TRBV10-3,-,-,CAIMGAGGSLRNEQFF,TGTGCCATCATGGGGGCAGGCGGGAGCCTACGAAATGAGCAGTTCTTC
TRBJ2-7,TRBV20-1,-,-,CSARSHRPLHPEQYF,TGCAGTGCTAGATCCCATAGGCCCCTTCATCCCGAGCAGTACTTC
TRBJ1-4,TRBV12-3/TRBV12-4,TRBD1,-,CASRTGWGEKLFF,TGTGCCAGCAGGACAGGGTGGGGTGAAAAACTGTTTTTT
TRBJ2-1,TRBV7-9,-,-,CASSPVSGQFF,TGTGCCAGCAGCCCCGTAAGCGGACAGTTCTTC
TRBJ2-4,TRBV5-5,TRBD1,few,CASSFSGDSKNIQYF,TGTGCCAGCAGCTTCAGTGGGGACAGCAAAAACATTCAGTACTTC
TRBJ1-6,TRBV6-2/TRBV6-3,-,-,CATSTEENSPLHF,TGTGCCACCTCGACAGAAGAGAATTCACCCCTCCACTTT
TRBJ2-1,TRBV7-9,-,few,CASSSISASEQFF,TGTGCCAGCAGCTCAATTAGCGCCTCTGAGCAGTTCTTC
TRBJ2-5,TRBV7-2,-,-,CASSLFGAPQETQYF,TGTGCCAGCAGCTTGTTTGGGGCGCCCCAAGAGACCCAGTACTTC
TRBJ1-4,TRBV15,-,few,CATSRRALDGTTNEKLFF,TGTGCCACCAGCAGGAGGGCCTTGGACGGAACAACTAATGAAAAACTGTTTTTT
TRBJ2-1,TRBV29-1,-,-,CSVVGPHSLVNEQFF,TGCAGCGTTGTGGGACCCCACTCCCTGGTCAATGAGCAGTTCTTC
TRBJ2-5,TRBV7-2,TRBD2,-,CASSRRGSEETQYF,TGTGCCAGCAGCCGGCGGGGGAGCGAAGAGACCCAGTACTTC